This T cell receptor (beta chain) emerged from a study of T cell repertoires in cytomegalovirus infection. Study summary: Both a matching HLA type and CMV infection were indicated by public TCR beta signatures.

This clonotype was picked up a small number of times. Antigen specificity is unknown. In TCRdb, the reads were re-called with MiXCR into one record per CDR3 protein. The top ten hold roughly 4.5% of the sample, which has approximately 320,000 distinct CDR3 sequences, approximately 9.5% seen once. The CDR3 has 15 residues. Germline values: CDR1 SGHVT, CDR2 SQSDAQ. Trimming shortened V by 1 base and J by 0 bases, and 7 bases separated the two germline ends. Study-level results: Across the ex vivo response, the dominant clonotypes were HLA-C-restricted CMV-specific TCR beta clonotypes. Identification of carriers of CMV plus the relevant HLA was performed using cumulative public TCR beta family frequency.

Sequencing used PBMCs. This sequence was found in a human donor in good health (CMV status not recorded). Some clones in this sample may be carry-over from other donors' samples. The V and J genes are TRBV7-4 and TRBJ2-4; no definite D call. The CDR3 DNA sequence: TGTGCCAGCAGCTTAGATCTGGGAGCCAAAAACATTCAGTACTTC. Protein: CASSLDLGAKNIQYF.